The sequence of this T cell receptor (beta chain) was determined in a study of blood T cells in healthy people across ages. V gave up 4 bases and J gave up 6 bases, with 11 bases separating them. CDR3 length: 13 amino acids. Germline CDR1 SGHRS, CDR2 YFSETQ. There were healthy Caucasian individuals from Russia, aged about 6 to 100, serving as donors. Peripheral blood was drawn, approximately 9.7 milliliters per donor. The use of a sample-barcoded 5' primer and a J-beta primer mix characterized a second PCR of 7 to 11 cycles. A template-switch adaptor that had 12 random nucleotides put a tag on each cDNA molecule. Via MiXCR, TCRdb re-called the 5' RACE reads, giving one row per CDR3 protein. This sample yields some 850,000 distinct CDR3 sequences, of which approximately 24% are seen a single time; around 3% belongs to the top ten. A further study also used this sample, focusing on T cells of mothers and their children. That work states: The people who donated were three healthy Caucasian mothers and their six children.

This receptor was obtained from a boy between 10 and 17 years old in good health. The V and J genes are TRBV5-1 and TRBJ1-5; D uncertain. Sequenced sample: blood. The CDR3: CASSRDPAQPQHF. DNA of the CDR3: TGCGCCAGCAGCCGGGATCCGGCTCAGCCCCAGCATTTT. Full variable domain (remainder filled in from reference TRBV5-1 and TRBJ1-5): KAGVTQTPRYLIKTRGQQVTLSCSPISGHRSVSWYQQTPGQGLQFLFEYFSETQRNKGNFPGRFSGRQFSNSRSEMNVSTLELGDSALYLCASSRDPAQPQHFGDGTRLSIL.